The rows below give T cell receptor beta chains drawn from one sample of a study of cytomegalovirus exposure and HLA in healthy donors. Clones were sequenced by immunoSEQ multiplex PCR, and TCRdb holds only the in-frame ones, with some missing. The table has about 280,000 clones, roughly 88% seen once. Specimen: PBMCs. The source is a young woman in good health and CMV-seronegative. Both conserved end residues are part of each CDR3. The D gene is left open where the match is weak. Rows give clone size only sometimes, using once, few, many, or a class for an expanded clone.

D gene	clone size	J gene	V gene	CDR3 protein	CDR3 DNA
TRBD1	once	TRBJ1-2	TRBV11-2	CASSRMTGVNNYGYTF	TGTGCCAGCAGCCGAATGACAGGGGTGAATAACTATGGCTACACCTTC
-	-	TRBJ1-1	TRBV5-4	CASSLARTGANTEAFF	TGTGCCAGCAGCTTGGCCCGAACAGGCGCGAACACTGAAGCTTTCTTT
-	-	TRBJ2-7	TRBV7-2	CASSPGTPDLGEQYF	TGTGCCAGCAGCCCCGGGACACCCGACCTGGGCGAGCAGTACTTC
TRBD1	-	TRBJ1-2	TRBV4-1	CASSQRTGRKGYGYTF	TGCGCCAGCAGCCAAAGGACAGGGCGAAAAGGCTATGGCTACACCTTC
-	-	TRBJ2-3	TRBV5-1	CASSFSQGTDTQYF	TGCGCCAGCAGCTTCAGCCAGGGAACAGATACGCAGTATTTT
-	-	TRBJ2-3	TRBV11-2	CASSQELASPDTQYF	TGTGCCAGCAGCCAAGAACTGGCTAGCCCAGATACGCAGTATTTT
TRBD2	-	TRBJ2-1	TRBV9	CASSVGGLAYNEQFF	TGTGCCAGCAGCGTAGGGGGACTAGCGTACAATGAGCAGTTCTTC
TRBD2	-	TRBJ2-3	TRBV29-1	CSVEVAGATDTQYF	TGCAGCGTTGAAGTAGCGGGCGCCACAGATACGCAGTATTTT
-	-	TRBJ2-7	TRBV5-1	CASSLDGLAEQYF	TGCGCCAGCAGCTTGGATGGCCTCGCCGAGCAGTACTTC
TRBD1	-	TRBJ2-2	TRBV4-1	CASSQDYSIKGQRNTGELFF	TGCGCCAGCAGCCAAGATTACTCTATAAAGGGACAGAGGAACACCGGGGAGCTGTTTTTT
-	-	TRBJ2-3	TRBV6-1	CASSESFGLITDTQYF	TGTGCCAGCAGTGAAAGTTTCGGACTTATCACAGATACGCAGTATTTT
TRBD1	-	TRBJ2-7	TRBV5-4	CASSTLGGSTYEQYF	TGTGCCAGCAGCACCCTAGGGGGCAGTACCTACGAGCAGTACTTC
-	-	TRBJ2-3	TRBV27	CASRYSGTDTQYF	TGTGCCAGCAGATATTCGGGCACAGATACGCAGTATTTT
TRBD2	-	TRBJ2-7	TRBV18	CASSPRLAGAFYEQYF	TGTGCCAGCTCACCTCGGTTAGCGGGAGCCTTTTACGAGCAGTACTTC